These 2 T cell receptor beta chains were all obtained from the same sample, sequenced in a study of blood T cell repertoires in COVID-19 (dated by TCRdb to the early 2020s). Libraries were prepared through the immunoSEQ multiplex PCR assay. TCRdb carries this immuneACCESS record with in-frame sequences only. Its versions omit some clonotypes, under half of them owing to an unresolved V gene in the studies checked, with the rest unexplained. Counted in this sample were 450,000 or so clones; around 90% of them appeared once. Roughly 0.66% of the sample belongs to the ten largest clones. Sequencing was done on a sample of PBMCs or T cells enriched from blood (not recorded which). These TCRs come from a man between 18 and 29 years old who had recovered from COVID-19.

The rearrangement uses TRBV27 and TRBJ2-3; 7 bases line up with TRBD2. The CDR3 is 16 residues long. Germline assignment: CDR1 MNHEY and CDR2 SMNVEV (reference sequence). V was clipped by 1 base and J by 1 base; unmatched bases: 5. The CDR3 loop reads CASSLLTREGTDTQYF. CDR3 nucleotides: TGTGCCAGCAGTTTATTGACCCGGGAGGGCACAGATACGCAGTATTTT.

This clone was seen just once. The chain combines TRBV3-1 (or the pseudogene TRBV3-2) with TRBJ1-1; D remains ambiguous. The V gene lost 1 base and the J gene lost 2 bases, with 8 bases spanning the gap. Germline-derived CDR1 and CDR2 are LGHDT and YNNKEL (reference sequence). The CDR3 totals 14 residues. The CDR3 region has the DNA TGTGCCAGCAGCCAAGTCCAGGCTAACACTGAAGCTTTCTTT. Amino acid sequence: CASSQVQANTEAFF.